The rows below give T cell receptor beta chains drawn from one sample of a study of cytomegalovirus exposure and HLA in healthy donors. Assay used: immunoSEQ multiplex PCR; TCRdb lists only in-frame clones, some missing. Altogether approximately 75,000 clones are present, around 74% being singletons, with the ten largest covering around 10%. Sequenced input: PBMCs. These TCRs come from a woman aged 60-70 years in good health and CMV-seropositive. Both conserved end residues are part of each CDR3. A D gene is named only where the DNA matches it firmly. Only part of the rows carry a size: once, few, many, or a class if the clone is expanded.

clone_size,d_call,j_call,v_call,cdr3_nt,cdr3_aa
NA,TRBD1,TRBJ2-1,TRBV2,TGTGCCAGCAGTGCCAGCATACCGGGACAGGACTACAATGAGCAGTTCTTC,CASSASIPGQDYNEQFF
few,NA,TRBJ1-2,TRBV5-1,TGCGCCAGCAGCTTGGGGGGGCGCGTCTATGGCTACACCTTC,CASSLGGRVYGYTF
NA,TRBD2,TRBJ2-5,TRBV7-8,TGTGCCAGCAGCCCCAGCGGGAGGGCCGGGGAGACCCAGTACTTC,CASSPSGRAGETQYF
NA,NA,TRBJ2-5,TRBV29-1,TGCAGCGTTGAAGGTCACCGGGATAACAGCGAGACCCAGTACTTC,CSVEGHRDNSETQYF
NA,NA,TRBJ1-1,TRBV4-1,TGCGCCAGCAGCCAAAGAGGGAACACTGAAGCTTTCTTT,CASSQRGNTEAFF
NA,TRBD1,TRBJ1-2,TRBV6-5,TGTGCCAGCAGCCCCCGGGACAGGGGCTTTTATGGCTACACCTTC,CASSPRDRGFYGYTF
few,TRBD1,TRBJ2-5,TRBV9,TGTGCCAGCAGCTCCTCGGACAGGGAAGAGACCCAGTACTTC,CASSSSDREETQYF
NA,NA,TRBJ2-4,TRBV19,TGTGCCAGTAGTAACACCTACAGCAAAAACATTCAGTACTTC,CASSNTYSKNIQYF
NA,TRBD1,TRBJ1-2,TRBV5-4,TGTGCCAGCAGCACCGACAGGGGAGCCTATGGCTACACCTTC,CASSTDRGAYGYTF
NA,TRBD1,TRBJ1-1,TRBV5-1,TGCGCCAGCAGCATGACAGGGAGAGATACTGAAGCTTTCTTT,CASSMTGRDTEAFF
NA,TRBD1,TRBJ2-7,TRBV6-6,TGTGCCAGCAGTGACGGGGACAGGACCTACGAGCAGTACTTC,CASSDGDRTYEQYF
NA,NA,TRBJ2-5,TRBV19,TGTGCCAGTAGTTCGGCAGCCCGGGGGACCCAGTACTTC,CASSSAARGTQYF
once,TRBD1,TRBJ1-3,TRBV7-9,TGTGCCAGCAGGATCGGGACAGGGGCCACCATATATTTT,CASRIGTGATIYF
NA,NA,TRBJ2-1,TRBV4-2,TGTGCCAGCAGAGAGGGGGAATACAATGAGCAGTTCTTC,CASREGEYNEQFF
NA,NA,TRBJ2-5,TRBV10-2,TGCGCCAGCAGTGAGTCGGGCGGGGTTGGAGAGACCCAGTACTTC,CASSESGGVGETQYF
few,TRBD1,TRBJ1-1,TRBV4-1,TGCGCCAGCAGCCCAATCCAGGACAGGTTGAACACTGAAGCTTTCTTT,CASSPIQDRLNTEAFF
NA,TRBD1,TRBJ2-7,TRBV5-3,TGTGCCAGAAGCTCCAACGACAGGGCGCATCTCTACGAGCAGTACTTC,CARSSNDRAHLYEQYF
NA,NA,TRBJ1-5,TRBV30,TGTGCCTGGAGTGTAGGGTGGGGGCCTGGCAATCAGCCCCAGCATTTT,CAWSVGWGPGNQPQHF
NA,TRBD2,TRBJ2-1,TRBV6-1,TGTGCCAGCAGTGACGAAGGACTAGCGGGAATTGAGCAGTTCTTC,CASSDEGLAGIEQFF